Each of the 16 T cell receptor beta chains below was sequenced from the same sample in a study of breast tumors, draining lymph nodes, adjacent tissues. Axillary draining lymph nodes of breast cancer patients supplied the node samples. Each CDR3 protein gets one entry after TCRdb re-called the multiplex PCR reads with MiXCR. This table holds about 180,000 distinct CDR3 sequences, approximately 30% found once. Sequenced sample: axillary lymph node tissue. The receptors derive from a female donor with breast cancer. Some clones in this sample may be carry-over from other donors' samples.

This clonotype came up a few times. For the CDR3, the DNA is TGCGCCAGCAGCCGCGGTCTAGGAAACACTGAAGCTTTCTTT. The encoded protein is CASSRGLGNTEAFF. V and J are TRBV4-1 and TRBJ1-1; D gene uncertain. Trimming took off 4 bases at V and 2 bases at J, with 11 bases between the two ends. The germline gives CDR1 MGHRA, CDR2 YSYEKL. This CDR3 spans 14 amino acids.

The sample holds many counts of this clonotype. The CDR3: CASSSLMGYEQYF. For the CDR3, the DNA is TGTGCCAGCAGTTCCCTCATGGGATACGAGCAGTACTTC. The chain recombines TRBV28 with TRBJ2-7; D gene unclear. Trimming took 4 bases from V and 4 from J, leaving 11 bases between them. This CDR3 has 13 amino acids. The germline CDR1 and CDR2 sequences are MDHEN and SYDVKM.

This clonotype was picked up many times. The chain is built from TRBV4-3 and TRBJ1-4, with 7 bases that match TRBD1. V was clipped by 4 bases and J by 8 bases; unmatched bases: 4. Germline loops: CDR1 LGHNA, CDR2 YSLEER. The CDR3 covers 13 residues. The CDR3 region is CASSRQGREKLFF. The CDR3 DNA reads as TGCGCCAGCAGCCGACAGGGACGGGAAAAACTGTTTTTT.

This clonotype appeared many times. J is TRBJ2-5 and V is TRBV5-6, with D possibly TRBD2 on 6 matching bases. This CDR3 comprises 15 residues. Trimming took 2 bases from V and 5 from J, leaving 16 bases between them. CDR1 is SGHDT, CDR2 YYEEEE, per germline. CDR3 bases: TGTGCCAGCAGCTTTAGGCCACTTGGGGGGGAGACCCAGTACTTC. Translation: CASSFRPLGGETQYF.

As concerns this clonotype: A read error may be the cause here, since a much bigger clone is one base away. This chain links TRBV28 with TRBJ2-7, with 16 positions matching TRBD2. Germline V gives CDR1 MDHEN, CDR2 SYDVKM. J was trimmed by 2 bases and V by 5 bases; bases with no gene match: 9. The CDR3 is 18 residues long. CDR3 residues: CASSKGLAGGPRPYEQYF. The CDR3 nucleotides are TGTGCCAGCAGTAAGGGACTAGCGGGAGGGCCAAGGCCCTACGAGCAGTACTTC.

This clonotype occurred many times. DNA of the CDR3: TGTGCCAGCCTACAGGGGGCCACAGATACGCAGTATTTT. This encodes CASLQGATDTQYF. J is TRBJ2-3 and V is TRBV25-1; the match to TRBD1 covers 9 bases. The CDR3 is 13 amino acids. Germline loops: CDR1 MGHDK, CDR2 SYGVNS. Trimming cost V 8 bases and J 2 bases; bases outside gene matches: 2.

In this sample, this clonotype turned up many times. The chain couples TRBV29-1 to TRBJ2-1; no clear D. The CDR3 has 17 residues. Per the germline V gene, CDR1 is SQVTM and CDR2 is ANQGSEA. V was cut by 4 bases and J by 4 bases, with 23 bases left in between. CDR3 loop: CSVVEDGGKLGYNEQFF. CDR3 DNA: TGCAGCGTTGTAGAGGACGGTGGCAAATTGGGATACAATGAGCAGTTCTTC.

This clonotype was seen many times. The chain carries TRBV11-2 and TRBJ2-1; the match to TRBD2 covers 10 bases. CDR3 size: 16 residues. The V gene end was trimmed by 2 bases and the J gene end by 4 bases; junction bases not matched to a gene: 5. CDR1 is SGHAT and CDR2 is FQNNGV in the germline V gene. CDR3 amino acids: CASSLRLAGIYNEQFF. In nucleotides, the CDR3 is TGTGCCAGCAGCTTACGACTAGCGGGTATATACAATGAGCAGTTCTTC.

This clonotype was seen many times. V gene TRBV20-1 combines with J gene TRBJ1-5; the D is unclear. In germline, CDR1 is DFQATT, CDR2 SNEGSKA (reference sequence). The CDR3 consists of 13 residues. Between the trimmed V and J ends, which lost 4 bases and 7 bases, there was a span of 14 bases. The CDR3: CSAKESGGQPQHF. CDR3 sequence (DNA): TGCAGTGCTAAAGAATCGGGTGGACAGCCCCAGCATTTT.

This clonotype came up many times. The V and J genes are TRBV7-9 and TRBJ1-3; 10 nucleotides match TRBD1. V dropped 6 bases and J dropped 4; count of bases not matched to a gene: 3. The CDR3 length is 14 residues. The germline gives CDR1 SEHNR, CDR2 FQNEAQ (reference sequence). CDR3 protein: CASRPGQGGNTIYF. As DNA, the CDR3 is TGTGCCAGCAGACCGGGACAGGGGGGAAACACCATATATTTT.

The CDR3 sequence: CATLGRGNGYTF. In DNA, the CDR3 is TGTGCCACCTTAGGACGGGGGAATGGCTACACCTTC. V is TRBV10-3 and J is TRBJ1-2; D is perhaps TRBD1 (5 bases). V gave up 10 bases and J gave up 6 bases, with 15 bases separating them. CDR1 ENHRY and CDR2 SYGVKD come from the germline V gene. The CDR3 is made up of 12 amino acids.

V gene TRBV5-1 combines with J gene TRBJ1-6, with TRBD1 matching 7 bases. The CDR3 contains 16 residues. Germline V lookup: CDR1 SGHRS, CDR2 YFSETQ. Trimming removed 2 bases from V and 7 bases from J; junction bases left unmatched: 9. The CDR3 region has the DNA TGCGCCAGCAGCTTCGGAGGGGGCTATGGGAATTCACCCCTCCACTTT. It yields the protein CASSFGGGYGNSPLHF.

The sample holds a few counts of this clonotype. The rearrangement uses TRBV28 and TRBJ2-3, with 7 positions matching TRBD1. From germline, CDR1 is MDHEN and CDR2 SYDVKM. J gave up 0 bases and V 9 bases, and 9 bases lay outside the gene matches. The CDR3 length is 15 residues. CDR3 sequence: CASSDRDHSTDTQYF. In DNA form, the CDR3 reads TGTGCCAGTTCAGACAGGGACCATAGCACAGATACGCAGTATTTT.

The rearrangement joins TRBV9 to TRBJ2-7; 8 nucleotides align to TRBD1. This CDR3 has 14 amino acids. V lost 4 bases and J lost 3; bases outside the gene matches: 6. The V gene's germline CDR1 is SGDLS and CDR2 YYNGEE. CDR3 in DNA: TGTGCCAGCAGCCTTGAGGGACAGGACTACGAGCAGTACTTC. Its translation is CASSLEGQDYEQYF.

This chain connects TRBV5-1 to TRBJ2-1; D not certain. Germline-derived CDR1 and CDR2 are SGHRS and YFSETQ. Trimming cost V 0 bases and J 5 bases, with 18 bases left between them. This CDR3 region has 17 residues. As DNA, the CDR3 is TGCGCCAGCAGCTTGGTGTCCTGGGAAAGCCCCAACAATGAGCAGTTCTTC. Translated, it gives CASSLVSWESPNNEQFF. The whole variable domain, filled in from reference TRBV5-1 and TRBJ2-1, reads KAGVTQTPRYLIKTRGQQVTLSCSPISGHRSVSWYQQTPGQGLQFLFEYFSETQRNKGNFPGRFSGRQFSNSRSEMNVSTLELGDSALYLCASSLVSWESPNNEQFFGPGTRLTVL.

The rearrangement links TRBV6-6 to TRBJ2-7; TRBD1 aligns across 8 bases. V dropped 6 bases and J dropped 3; count of bases not matched to a gene: 10. The CDR3 has 15 amino acids. From germline, CDR1 is MNHNY and CDR2 SVGAGI (reference sequence). The CDR3 here is CASSTPGTGLYEQYF. CDR3 nucleotides: TGTGCCAGCAGCACTCCCGGGACAGGACTCTACGAGCAGTACTTC.